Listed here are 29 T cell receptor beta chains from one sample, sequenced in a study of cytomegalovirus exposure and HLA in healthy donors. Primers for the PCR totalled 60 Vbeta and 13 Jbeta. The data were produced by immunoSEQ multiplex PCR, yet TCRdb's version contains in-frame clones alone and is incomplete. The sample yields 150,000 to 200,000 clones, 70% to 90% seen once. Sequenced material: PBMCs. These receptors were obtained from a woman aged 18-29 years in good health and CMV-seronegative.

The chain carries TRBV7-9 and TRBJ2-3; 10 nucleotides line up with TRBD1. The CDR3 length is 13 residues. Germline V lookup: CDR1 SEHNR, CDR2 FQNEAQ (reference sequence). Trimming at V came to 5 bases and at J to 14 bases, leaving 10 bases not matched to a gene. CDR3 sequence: CASSPTTGGSGYF. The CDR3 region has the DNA TGTGCCAGCAGCCCTACGACAGGGGGCTCAGGGTATTTT.

The CDR3 region has the DNA TGTGCCAGCAGCCAAAGCGGGGGGGGGAATGAGCAGTTCTTC. It translates to CASSQSGGGNEQFF. The chain recombines TRBV4-2 with TRBJ2-1, with 10 bases that match TRBD2. V trimming: 2 bases; J trimming: 7 bases; junction bases outside the gene matches: 2. Germline CDR1 and CDR2: LGHNA and YNFKEQ. This CDR3 has 14 residues.

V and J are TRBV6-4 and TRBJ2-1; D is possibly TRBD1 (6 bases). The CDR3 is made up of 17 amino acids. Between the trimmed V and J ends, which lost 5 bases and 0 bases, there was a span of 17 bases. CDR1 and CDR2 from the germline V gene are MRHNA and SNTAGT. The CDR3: CASSPNRDTSSYNEQFF. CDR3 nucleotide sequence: TGTGCCAGCAGTCCCAACCGGGACACCAGCTCCTACAATGAGCAGTTCTTC.

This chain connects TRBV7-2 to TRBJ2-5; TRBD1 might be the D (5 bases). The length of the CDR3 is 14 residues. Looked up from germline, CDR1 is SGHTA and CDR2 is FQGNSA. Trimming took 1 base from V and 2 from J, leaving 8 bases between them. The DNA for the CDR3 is TGTGCCAGCAGCTTAGGGACACCTCAAGAGACCCAGTACTTC. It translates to CASSLGTPQETQYF.

The CDR3 DNA is TGTGCCAGCAGCTTTGGAGGTGGCGAGCAGTACTTC. Its translation: CASSFGGGEQYF. The chain recombines TRBV11-3 with TRBJ2-7, with D tentatively TRBD2 (5 bases). The length of the CDR3 is 12 residues. Deletions cut 3 bases from V and 6 bases from J, with 9 bases between. The germline gives CDR1 SGHNT, CDR2 YENEEA.

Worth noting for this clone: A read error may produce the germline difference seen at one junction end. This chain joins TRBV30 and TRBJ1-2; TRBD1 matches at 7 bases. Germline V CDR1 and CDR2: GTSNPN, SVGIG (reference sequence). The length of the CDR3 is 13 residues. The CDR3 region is CAWSRDRDFGDTF. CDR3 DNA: TGTGCCTGGAGTAGAGACAGGGATTTTGGCGACACCTTC.

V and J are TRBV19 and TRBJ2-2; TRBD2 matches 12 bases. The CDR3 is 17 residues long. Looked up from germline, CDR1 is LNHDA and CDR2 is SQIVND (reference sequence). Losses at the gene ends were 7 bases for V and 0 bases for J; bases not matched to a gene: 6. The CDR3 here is CASMWTSGASNTGELFF. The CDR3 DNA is TGTGCCAGTATGTGGACTAGCGGGGCTTCGAACACCGGGGAGCTGTTTTTT.

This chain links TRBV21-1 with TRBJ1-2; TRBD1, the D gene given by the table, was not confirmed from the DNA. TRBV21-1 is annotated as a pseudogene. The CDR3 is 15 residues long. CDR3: CASSSPLHRGHENTF. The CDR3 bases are TGTGCCAGCAGCTCTCCCCTCCACAGGGGGCATGAGAACACCTTC.

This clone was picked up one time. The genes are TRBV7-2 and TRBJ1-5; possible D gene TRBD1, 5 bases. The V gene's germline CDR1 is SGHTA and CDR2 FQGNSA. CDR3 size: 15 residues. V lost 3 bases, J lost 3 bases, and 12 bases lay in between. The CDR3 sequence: CASSFRQGHNQPQHF. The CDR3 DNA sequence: TGTGCCAGCAGCTTTAGACAAGGACACAATCAGCCCCAGCATTTT.

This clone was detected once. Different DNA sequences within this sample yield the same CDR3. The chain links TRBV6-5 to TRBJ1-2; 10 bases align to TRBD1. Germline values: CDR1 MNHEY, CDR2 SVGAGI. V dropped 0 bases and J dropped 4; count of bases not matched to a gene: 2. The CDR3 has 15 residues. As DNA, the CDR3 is TGTGCCAGCAGTTACTCGACAGGGGGCAGCTATGGCTACACCTTC. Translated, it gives CASSYSTGGSYGYTF.

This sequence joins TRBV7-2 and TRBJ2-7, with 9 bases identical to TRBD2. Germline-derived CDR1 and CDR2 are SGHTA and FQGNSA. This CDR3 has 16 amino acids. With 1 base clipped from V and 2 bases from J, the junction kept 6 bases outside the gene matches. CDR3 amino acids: CASSLGGLASPYEQYF. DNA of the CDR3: TGTGCCAGCAGCTTAGGGGGACTAGCTTCTCCCTACGAGCAGTACTTC.

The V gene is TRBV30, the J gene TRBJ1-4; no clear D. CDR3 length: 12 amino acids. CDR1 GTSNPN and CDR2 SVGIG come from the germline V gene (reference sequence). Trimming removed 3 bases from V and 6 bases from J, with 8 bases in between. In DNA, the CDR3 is TGTGCCTGGAGGACTACTTATGAAAAACTGTTTTTT. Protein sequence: CAWRTTYEKLFF.

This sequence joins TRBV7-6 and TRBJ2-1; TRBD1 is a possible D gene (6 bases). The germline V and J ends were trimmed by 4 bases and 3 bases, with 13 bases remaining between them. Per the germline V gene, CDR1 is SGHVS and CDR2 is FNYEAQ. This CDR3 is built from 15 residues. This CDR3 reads CASSYGTQYYNEQFF. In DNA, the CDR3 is TGTGCCAGCAGCTACGGGACACAATACTACAATGAGCAGTTCTTC.

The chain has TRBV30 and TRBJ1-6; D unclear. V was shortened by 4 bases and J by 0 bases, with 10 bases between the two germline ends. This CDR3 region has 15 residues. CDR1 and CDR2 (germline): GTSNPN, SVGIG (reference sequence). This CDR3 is CAWNRESSYNSPLHF. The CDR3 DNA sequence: TGTGCCTGGAATCGGGAAAGCTCCTATAATTCACCCCTCCACTTT.

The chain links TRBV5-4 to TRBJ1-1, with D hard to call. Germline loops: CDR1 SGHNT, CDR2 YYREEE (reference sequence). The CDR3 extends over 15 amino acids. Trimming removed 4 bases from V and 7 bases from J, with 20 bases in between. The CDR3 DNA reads TGTGCCAGCAGCGTTCCATTGACGGGGAGGGTTGAAGCTTTCTTT. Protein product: CASSVPLTGRVEAFF. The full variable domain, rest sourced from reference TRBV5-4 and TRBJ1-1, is ETGVTQSPTHLIKTRGQQVTLRCSSQSGHNTVSWYQQALGQGPQFIFQYYREEENGRGNFPPRFSGLQFPNYSSELNVNALELDDSALYLCASSVPLTGRVEAFFGQGTRLTVV.

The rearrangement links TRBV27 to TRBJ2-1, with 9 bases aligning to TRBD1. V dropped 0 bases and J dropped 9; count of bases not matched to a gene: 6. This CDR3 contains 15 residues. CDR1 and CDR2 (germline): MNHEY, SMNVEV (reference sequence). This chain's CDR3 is CASSLSRGTGIEQFF. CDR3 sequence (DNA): TGTGCCAGCAGTTTATCGCGCGGGACAGGGATTGAGCAGTTCTTC.

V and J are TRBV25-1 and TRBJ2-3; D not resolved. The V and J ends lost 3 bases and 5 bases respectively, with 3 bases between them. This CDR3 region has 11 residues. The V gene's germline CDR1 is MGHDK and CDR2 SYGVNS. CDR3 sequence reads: CASSERDTQYF. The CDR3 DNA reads TGTGCCAGCAGTGAGAGAGATACGCAGTATTTT.

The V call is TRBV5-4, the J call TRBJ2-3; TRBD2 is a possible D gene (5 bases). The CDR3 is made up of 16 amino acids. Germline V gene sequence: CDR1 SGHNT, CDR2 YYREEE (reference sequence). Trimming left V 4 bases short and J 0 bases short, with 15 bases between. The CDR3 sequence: CASSPAGLTSTDTQYF. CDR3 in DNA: TGTGCCAGCAGCCCCGCCGGACTCACCAGCACAGATACGCAGTATTTT.

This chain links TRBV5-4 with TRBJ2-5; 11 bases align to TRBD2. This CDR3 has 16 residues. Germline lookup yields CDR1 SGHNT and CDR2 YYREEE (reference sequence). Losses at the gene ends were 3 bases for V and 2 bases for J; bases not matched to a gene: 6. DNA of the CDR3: TGTGCCAGCAGCTCCCTAGCGGGAGGCGTTCAAGAGACCCAGTACTTC. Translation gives CASSSLAGGVQETQYF.

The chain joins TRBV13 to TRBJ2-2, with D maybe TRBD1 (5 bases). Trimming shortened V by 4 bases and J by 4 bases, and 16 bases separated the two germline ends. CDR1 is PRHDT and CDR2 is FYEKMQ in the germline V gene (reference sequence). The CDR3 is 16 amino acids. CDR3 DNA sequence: TGTGCCAGCAGCTCGCAGGGAAACCAGATCACCGGGGAGCTGTTTTTT. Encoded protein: CASSSQGNQITGELFF.

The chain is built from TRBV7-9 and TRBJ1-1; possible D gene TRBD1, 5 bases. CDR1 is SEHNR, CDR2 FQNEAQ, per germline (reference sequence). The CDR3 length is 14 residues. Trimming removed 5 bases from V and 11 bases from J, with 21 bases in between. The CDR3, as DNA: TGTGCCAGCAGCGCCGGCAGGGTCGACACTGTCGCTTTCTTT. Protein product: CASSAGRVDTVAFF.

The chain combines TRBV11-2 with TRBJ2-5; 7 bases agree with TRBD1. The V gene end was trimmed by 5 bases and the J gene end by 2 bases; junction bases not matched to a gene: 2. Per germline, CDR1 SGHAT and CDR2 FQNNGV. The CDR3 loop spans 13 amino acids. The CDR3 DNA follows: TGTGCCAGCAGCGGACAGGCGCAAGAGACCCAGTACTTC. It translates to CASSGQAQETQYF.

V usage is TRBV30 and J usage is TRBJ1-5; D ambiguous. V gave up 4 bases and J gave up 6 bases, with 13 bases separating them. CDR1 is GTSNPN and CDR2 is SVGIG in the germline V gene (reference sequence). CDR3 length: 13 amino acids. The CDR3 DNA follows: TGTGCCTGGACCGCGGGCTCTGGTCAGCCCCAGCATTTT. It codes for CAWTAGSGQPQHF. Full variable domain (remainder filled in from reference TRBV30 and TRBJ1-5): SQTIHQWPATLVQPVGSPLSLECTVEGTSNPNLYWYRQAAGRGLQLLFYSVGIGQISSEVPQNLSASRPQDRQFILSSKKLLLSDSGFYLCAWTAGSGQPQHFGDGTRLSIL.

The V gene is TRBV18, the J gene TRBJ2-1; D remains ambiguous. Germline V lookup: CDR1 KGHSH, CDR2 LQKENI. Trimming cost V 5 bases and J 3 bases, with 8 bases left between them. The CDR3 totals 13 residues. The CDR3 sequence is CASSSQVYNEQFF. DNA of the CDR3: TGTGCCAGCTCAAGCCAAGTCTACAATGAGCAGTTCTTC. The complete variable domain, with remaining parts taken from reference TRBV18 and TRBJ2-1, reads NAGVMQNPRHLVRRRGQEARLRCSPMKGHSHVYWYRQLPEEGLKFMVYLQKENIIDESGMPKERFSAEFPKEGPSILRIQQVVRGDSAAYFCASSSQVYNEQFFGPGTRLTVL.

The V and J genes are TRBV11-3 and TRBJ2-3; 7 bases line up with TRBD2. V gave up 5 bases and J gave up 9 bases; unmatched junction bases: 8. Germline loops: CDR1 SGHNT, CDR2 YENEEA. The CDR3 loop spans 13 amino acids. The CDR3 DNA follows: TGTGCCAGCAGCCCAGGGACTACCGGGACGCAGTATTTT. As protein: CASSPGTTGTQYF. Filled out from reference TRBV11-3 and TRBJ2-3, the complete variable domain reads EAGVVQSPRYKIIEKKQPVAFWCNPISGHNTLYWYLQNLGQGPELLIRYENEEAVDDSQLPKDRFSAERLKGVDSTLKIQPAELGDSAVYLCASSPGTTGTQYFGPGTRLTVL.

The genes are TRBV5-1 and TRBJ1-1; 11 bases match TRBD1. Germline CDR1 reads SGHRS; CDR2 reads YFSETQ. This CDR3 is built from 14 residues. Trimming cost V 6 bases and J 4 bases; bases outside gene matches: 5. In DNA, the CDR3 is TGCGCCAGCATCTCCGGGACAGGGGGCACTGAAGCTTTCTTT. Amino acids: CASISGTGGTEAFF.

The CDR3 loop is CATSRDRAGEKLFF. The CDR3, as DNA: TGTGCCACCAGCAGAGATAGGGCAGGGGAAAAACTGTTTTTT. The chain recombines TRBV15 with TRBJ1-4, with a weak D call TRBD1 (5 bases). The V gene lost 0 bases and the J gene lost 8 bases, with 10 bases spanning the gap. The CDR3 extends over 14 amino acids. CDR1 is LNHNV and CDR2 is YYDKDF in the germline V gene (reference sequence).

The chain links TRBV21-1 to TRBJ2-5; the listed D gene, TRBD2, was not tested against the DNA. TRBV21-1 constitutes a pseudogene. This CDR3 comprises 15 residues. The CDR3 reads CASSKGGGGQETQYF. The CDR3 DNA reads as TGTGCCAGCAGCAAAGGAGGGGGGGGCCAAGAGACCCAGTACTTC.

The CDR3: CSAPRGTEQYF. CDR3 in DNA: TGCAGTGCTCCACGCGGTACCGAGCAGTACTTC. This chain joins TRBV20-1 and TRBJ2-7, with unresolved D. Germline V lookup: CDR1 DFQATT, CDR2 SNEGSKA (reference sequence). The CDR3 covers 11 residues. V shed 5 bases and J shed 6 bases, with 11 bases lying between them.